The 13 T cell receptor beta chains presented below share a single source sample, sequenced in a study of vaccination and CD4 T cells after COVID-19. The treatment was: roughly 10-day PBMC culture with coronavirus spike peptide pools or control peptides (ViraFEST assay). Their cognate antigens are unknown. Cultured CD4+ T-cell DNA underwent Oncomine TCR Beta short-read sequencing. TCRdb itself ran the PCR reads through MiXCR, one entry per CDR3 protein. Altogether 14,000 to 15,000 distinct CDR3 sequences are present, about 25% being singletons, with the ten largest covering 23%. The sample consisted of cultured CD4+ T cells from blood. The receptors derive from a human donor with COVID-19.

This clonotype showed up just a few times. The V gene is TRBV6-1, the J gene TRBJ2-2, with D possibly TRBD1 on 7 matching bases. CDR3 size: 15 residues. The germline gives CDR1 MNHNS, CDR2 SASEGT. V shed 7 bases and J shed 4 bases, with 16 bases lying between them. CDR3 loop: CASTQGRPGTGELFF. In nucleotides, the CDR3 is TGTGCCAGCACACAGGGGAGGCCCGGCACCGGGGAGCTGTTTTTT.

The chain carries TRBV11-1 and TRBJ2-1; no definite D call. This CDR3 comprises 13 residues. Germline V gene data show CDR1 as SGHAT and CDR2 as FQDESV (reference sequence). V lost 3 bases, J lost 6 bases, and 9 bases lay in between. As DNA, the CDR3 is TGTGCCAGCAGCTTCGGCAGCCCCAATGAGCAGTTCTTC. It yields the protein CASSFGSPNEQFF.

The chain recombines TRBV7-9 with TRBJ1-2; D gene unclear. The germline V gene encodes CDR1 SEHNR and CDR2 FQNEAQ (reference sequence). The CDR3 totals 15 residues. V lost 5 bases to trimming and J lost 0 bases, with 13 bases between them. The CDR3 nucleotides are TGTGCCAGCAGCGAGGGTCAGACTCCTAACTATGGCTACACCTTC. It codes for CASSEGQTPNYGYTF.

The chain is built from TRBV20-1 and TRBJ1-5, with 8 bases matching TRBD1. Germline V CDR1 and CDR2: DFQATT, SNEGSKA (reference sequence). With V trimmed by 4 bases and J by 6 bases, 11 bases remained unmatched. The CDR3 spans 15 residues. CDR3 sequence reads: CSATLDREEFQPQHF. CDR3 nucleotides: TGCAGTGCTACCCTGGACAGGGAAGAATTTCAGCCCCAGCATTTT.

The CDR3: CASSYSDSGRGTNNEQFF. The CDR3 coding sequence is TGTGCCAGCAGTTACTCAGATTCGGGCAGGGGCACCAACAATGAGCAGTTCTTC. The chain couples TRBV6-5 to TRBJ2-1; D possibly corresponds to TRBD1 (6 bases). The CDR3 is 18 residues long. In germline, CDR1 is MNHEY, CDR2 SVGAGI. Trimming removed 0 bases from V and 5 bases from J, with 20 bases in between.

The chain links TRBV6-2 or TRBV6-3 to TRBJ2-1, with D possibly TRBD2 on 6 matching bases. Germline-derived CDR1 and CDR2 are MNHEY and SVGEGT. The V end was cut by 10 bases, the J end by 1 base, with 14 bases between. This CDR3 comprises 14 residues. The DNA of the CDR3 is TGTGCCACGAGAGCCGGGGGTTCCTACAATGAGCAGTTCTTC. Translating gives CATRAGGSYNEQFF.

This rearrangement joins TRBV19 to TRBJ2-5, with D hard to call. Germline CDR1 and CDR2: LNHDA and SQIVND (reference sequence). The length of the CDR3 is 14 residues. The V and J ends lost 3 bases and 2 bases respectively, with 10 bases between them. The CDR3 sequence is CASSMVALQETQYF. CDR3 nucleotide sequence: TGTGCCAGTAGTATGGTGGCACTTCAAGAGACCCAGTACTTC.

By proportion, this clonotype is medium-sized. The chain employs TRBV7-3 and TRBJ1-2; D is unclear. Between the trimmed V and J ends, which lost 2 bases and 7 bases, there was a span of 14 bases. Germline values: CDR1 SGHTA, CDR2 FQGTGA. The CDR3 totals 14 residues. As DNA, the CDR3 is TGTGCCAGCAGCTTATCCTCGGACTGCTGTGGCTACACCTTC. Translated: CASSLSSDCCGYTF.

The genes are TRBV20-1 and TRBJ2-3, with 8 bases matching TRBD2. Germline-derived CDR1 and CDR2 are DFQATT and SNEGSKA (reference sequence). The CDR3 is made up of 13 amino acids. V lost 1 base and J lost 6; bases outside the gene matches: 3. CDR3 nucleotides: TGCAGTGCTAGAGTTCCGGGGGGGGATACGCAGTATTTT. Protein sequence: CSARVPGGDTQYF.

Details on this clonotype: One junction end does not reproduce the germline sequence, and a read error may be involved. This chain joins TRBV20-1 and TRBJ1-5; no clear D gene. The germline V gene encodes CDR1 DFQATT and CDR2 SNEGSKA (reference sequence). This CDR3 is 13 amino acids long. The CDR3 is CSARYNSDQPQHF. CDR3 nucleotides: TGCAGTGCTCGCTATAATAGCGATCAGCCCCAGCATTTT.

This clonotype came up a few times. The V gene is TRBV7-9, the J gene TRBJ1-6, with D hard to call. V was pared by 4 bases and J by 7 bases, with 8 bases between. The germline CDR1 and CDR2 sequences are SEHNR and FQNEAQ (reference sequence). The CDR3 spans 13 residues. The CDR3 DNA sequence: TGTGCCAGCAGCTCGAACTCCAATTCACCCCTCCACTTT. It encodes CASSSNSNSPLHF. The entire variable domain, with the rest obtained from reference TRBV7-9 and TRBJ1-6, is as follows: DTGVSQNPRHKITKRGQNVTFRCDPISEHNRLYWYRQTLGQGPEFLTYFQNEAQLEKSRLLSDRFSAERPKGSFSTLEIQRTEQGDSAMYLCASSSNSNSPLHFGNGTRLTVT.

By its share, this clonotype is medium-sized. V usage is TRBV27 and J usage is TRBJ1-5; TRBD1 agrees at 8 bases. Trimming cost V 2 bases and J 5 bases; bases outside gene matches: 8. Germline V gene lookup returns CDR1 MNHEY and CDR2 SMNVEV (reference sequence). The CDR3 length is 16 residues. The CDR3 DNA follows: TGTGCCAGCAGTTTAAGGGGGACAGGTGGCGATCAGCCCCAGCATTTT. Its protein is CASSLRGTGGDQPQHF.

This clonotype was seen a few times. The chain recombines TRBV2 with TRBJ1-4; D call uncertain. The ends were cut back, 6 bases at V and 0 bases at J, with 11 bases in the middle. Germline CDR1 reads SNHLY; CDR2 reads FYNNEI. This CDR3 is 15 amino acids long. CDR3 sequence: CASRRASATNEKLFF. In nucleotides, the CDR3 is TGTGCCAGCAGAAGGGCATCTGCAACTAATGAAAAACTGTTTTTT.